This paragraph reports one T cell receptor (beta chain). Its matching antigen is unknown. The data were taken from a study of vaccination and CD4 T cells after COVID-19. Cultured CD4+ T-cell DNA underwent Oncomine TCR Beta short-read sequencing. TCRdb analysed the PCR reads with MiXCR anew, one entry per CDR3 protein. The data show 7,000 to 8,500 distinct CDR3 sequences, less than 40% seen once. This CDR3 has 14 amino acids. The V and J ends lost 5 bases and 2 bases, in that order; junction bases with no gene match: 4. Treatment defined: roughly 10-day PBMC culture with coronavirus spike peptide pools or control peptides (ViraFEST assay). It was before the COVID-19 pandemic (2011-2018) that the unexposed donor's CD4+ T cells were collected. After about eleven days of culture, CD4+ T cells were negatively selected.

The chain has TRBV12-3 or TRBV12-4 and TRBJ1-2; 8 positions match TRBD1. This TCR was recovered from a human donor in good health. The sequenced material came from CD4+ T cells from blood, cultured in vitro. CDR3 residues: CASSPWTGNYGYTF. CDR3 in DNA: TGTGCCAGCAGTCCGTGGACAGGGAACTATGGCTACACCTTC.